The 19 T cell receptor beta chains presented below share a single source sample, sequenced in a study of breast tumors, draining lymph nodes, adjacent tissues. TCRdb recomputed calls from the multiplex PCR reads with MiXCR, one row per CDR3 protein. The sample consists of roughly 86,000 distinct CDR3 sequences, 15% to 20% of them appearing once. Breast cancer patients provided tissue from their axillary draining lymph nodes. The sequenced sample was axillary lymph node tissue. Source of these receptors: a female donor with breast cancer. Some clones in this sample may be carry-over from other donors' samples.

The J gene is TRBJ2-4, the V gene TRBV11-2, with 7 bases that match TRBD2. CDR3 length equals 17 residues. From germline, CDR1 is SGHAT and CDR2 FQNNGV. V lost 5 bases, J lost 3 bases, and 13 bases stayed unmatched. CDR3 nucleotide sequence: TGTGCCAGCAGCCCACGGACTAGGGCGCTCGGCAAAAACATTCAGTACTTC. This translates into CASSPRTRALGKNIQYF. The variable domain in full, with the rest retrieved from reference TRBV11-2 and TRBJ2-4, is EAGVAQSPRYKIIEKRQSVAFWCNPISGHATLYWYQQILGQGPKLLIQFQNNGVVDDSQLPKDRFSAERLKGVDSTLKIQPAKLEDSAVYLCASSPRTRALGKNIQYFGAGTRLSVL.

This clonotype occurred a few times. The CDR3 protein is CASSPGVSIGEQYF. Here the CDR3 DNA reads TGTGCCAGCTCACCTGGGGTCTCGATTGGCGAGCAGTACTTC. The gene calls are TRBV18 and TRBJ2-7; no definite D call. Per germline, CDR1 KGHSH and CDR2 LQKENI. Trimming left V 3 bases short and J 6 bases short, with 15 bases between. CDR3 length equals 14 residues. Full variable domain (rest looked up from reference TRBV18 and TRBJ2-7): NAGVMQNPRHLVRRRGQEARLRCSPMKGHSHVYWYRQLPEEGLKFMVYLQKENIIDESGMPKERFSAEFPKEGPSILRIQQVVRGDSAAYFCASSPGVSIGEQYFGPGTRLTVT.

This clonotype showed up many times. The chain employs TRBV11-3 and TRBJ2-5, with D unclear. From germline, CDR1 is SGHNT and CDR2 YENEEA. Trimming took off 5 bases at V and 1 base at J, with 11 bases between the two ends. This CDR3 region has 14 residues. The CDR3, as DNA: TGTGCCAGCAGCCCCATGGCTCTCCAAGAGACCCAGTACTTC. It is translated as CASSPMALQETQYF.

This clonotype occurred a few times. The CDR3 region has the DNA TGTGCCAGCAGCTCCTTTCACCGGGGGACTAGCGGGAGGGCCAGCACCGGGGAGCTGTTTTTT. This gives the protein CASSSFHRGTSGRASTGELFF. J is TRBJ2-2 and V is TRBV11-3, with 16 nucleotides matching TRBD2. V was clipped by 4 bases and J by 4 bases; unmatched bases: 15. Per the germline V gene, CDR1 is SGHNT and CDR2 is YENEEA. CDR3 length: 21 amino acids.

Ten or more counts support this clonotype. The chain's CDR3 is CASSQEYQRPLGYTF. Written as DNA, the CDR3 is TGCGCCAGCAGCCAAGAGTACCAAAGGCCCCTTGGCTACACCTTC. V and J are TRBV4-3 and TRBJ1-2; no firm D call. Trimming cost V 0 bases and J 7 bases, with 15 bases left between them. Germline V gene data show CDR1 as LGHNA and CDR2 as YSLEER. The CDR3 is 15 amino acids.

As regards this clonotype: Because it lacks the conserved phenylalanine or tryptophan at the end, this CDR3 is likely a read error. The V call is TRBV5-1, the J call TRBJ2-2; TRBD1 matches at 10 bases. V shed 5 bases and J 0 bases; nucleotides not matched to a gene: 10. In germline, CDR1 is SGHRS, CDR2 YFSETQ. This CDR3 spans 18 amino acids. The CDR3 reads CASRNWDRGTPNTGELFS. The CDR3 nucleotides are TGCGCCAGCAGAAATTGGGACAGGGGAACCCCGAACACCGGGGAGCTGTTTTCT.

This clonotype was detected ten times or more. The chain uses TRBV7-2 and TRBJ1-6; tentative D call: TRBD1 (5 bases). With 2 bases removed from V and 7 bases from J, the gap between germline ends came to 21 bases. The CDR3 loop spans 18 amino acids. Per germline, CDR1 SGHTA and CDR2 FQGNSA. CDR3 coding DNA: TGTGCCAGCAGCTTACCGTATGGGGGGAGGGACCCCAATTCACCCCTCCACTTT. This encodes CASSLPYGGRDPNSPLHF.

This clonotype showed up many times. V and J are TRBV5-4 and TRBJ1-4; TRBD1 aligns across 8 bases. This CDR3 has 14 residues. Germline loops: CDR1 SGHNT, CDR2 YYREEE (reference sequence). With V trimmed by 3 bases and J by 8 bases, 6 bases remained unmatched. CDR3 residues: CASSSGQGKEKLFF. CDR3 nucleotides: TGTGCCAGCAGCTCCGGACAGGGAAAGGAAAAACTGTTTTTT. The whole variable domain, filled in from reference TRBV5-4 and TRBJ1-4, reads ETGVTQSPTHLIKTRGQQVTLRCSSQSGHNTVSWYQQALGQGPQFIFQYYREEENGRGNFPPRFSGLQFPNYSSELNVNALELDDSALYLCASSSGQGKEKLFFGSGTQLSVL.

Many counts were recorded for this clonotype. The chain employs TRBV7-3 and TRBJ2-6, with unresolved D. There are 16 residues in the CDR3. Per germline, CDR1 SGHTA and CDR2 FQGTGA. Trimming cost V 4 bases and J 0 bases, with 10 bases left between them. The CDR3 DNA reads TGTGCCAGCAGCTCACCCCAGTTCTCTGGGGCCAACGTCCTGACTTTC. Protein sequence: CASSSPQFSGANVLTF.

Notes on this clonotype: At one of its ends the junction is not consistent with the germline gene, which may arise from a read error. This chain links TRBV19 with TRBJ1-2; D is unresolved. CDR3 size: 10 residues. Germline CDR1 and CDR2: LNHDA and SQIVND (reference sequence). The CDR3 reads CASRNCGYTF. The CDR3 nucleotides are TGTGCCAGTAGGAACTGTGGCTACACCTTC. The full variable domain, completed using reference TRBV19 and TRBJ1-2, is DGGITQSPKYLFRKEGQNVTLSCEQNLNHDAMYWYRQDPGQGLRLIYYSQIVNDFQKGDIAEGYSVSREKKESFPLTVTSAQKNPTAFYLCASRNCGYTFGSGTRLTVV.

In its sample, this clonotype was seen many times. The chain is built from TRBV18 and TRBJ2-7, with D unresolved. Germline CDR1 reads KGHSH; CDR2 reads LQKENI. V dropped 6 bases and J dropped 7 bases, with 10 bases sitting between them. The CDR3 runs 11 residues. The CDR3 sequence is CASSEKWEQYF. Here the CDR3 DNA reads TGTGCCAGCTCGGAGAAGTGGGAGCAGTACTTC.

The rearrangement links TRBV28 to TRBJ2-1; 9 nucleotides match TRBD1. This CDR3 has 16 residues. V lost 5 bases, J lost 3 bases, and 8 bases stayed unmatched. Germline assignment: CDR1 MDHEN and CDR2 SYDVKM. CDR3 region: CASSKTGGPLYNEQFF. In DNA, the CDR3 is TGTGCCAGCAGTAAGACAGGGGGTCCCCTCTACAATGAGCAGTTCTTC.

CDR3 DNA: TGTGCCACCCCGCTATGGAACCTGAGCTCCTACAATGAGCAGTTCTTC. Its protein product is CATPLWNLSSYNEQFF. This chain connects TRBV28 to TRBJ2-1; D unresolved. CDR3 length: 16 amino acids. Trimming took off 10 bases at V and 0 bases at J, with 19 bases between the two ends. Germline V gene sequence: CDR1 MDHEN, CDR2 SYDVKM.

The table lists this clonotype with many counts. J is TRBJ2-1 and V is TRBV20-1; 12 nucleotides align to TRBD2. The CDR3 is made up of 15 amino acids. The germline CDR1 and CDR2 sequences are DFQATT and SNEGSKA (reference sequence). Losses at the gene ends were 3 bases for V and 8 bases for J; bases not matched to a gene: 8. CDR3 nucleotides: TGCAGTGCTAGGGACCCTAGCGGGAGGGCCGATGAGCAGTTCTTC. It is translated as CSARDPSGRADEQFF.

This clonotype has just a few counts. The chain has TRBV19 and TRBJ2-2; 9 bases are a match to TRBD2. V shed 7 bases and J 6 bases; nucleotides not matched to a gene: 6. The CDR3 has 14 amino acids. The germline V gene encodes CDR1 LNHDA and CDR2 SQIVND (reference sequence). In nucleotides, the CDR3 is TGTGCCAGTATAAGCGGGAGGTTCCCCGGGGAGCTGTTTTTT. Protein sequence: CASISGRFPGELFF.

This clonotype was picked up many times. The rearrangement joins TRBV4-2 to TRBJ1-3; 11 bases match TRBD1. This CDR3 is 16 amino acids long. Per germline, CDR1 LGHNA and CDR2 YNFKEQ. V trimming: 0 bases; J trimming: 4 bases; junction bases outside the gene matches: 2. In DNA, the CDR3 is TGTGCCAGCAGCCAAGAGGACAGGGGGCCCGGAAACACCATATATTTT. It codes for CASSQEDRGPGNTIYF.

This clonotype was detected only a few times. The genes are TRBV3-1 and TRBJ1-5, with D unresolved. CDR1 and CDR2 from the germline V gene are LGHDT and YNNKEL (reference sequence). V gave up 0 bases and J gave up 6 bases, with 6 bases separating them. CDR3 length: 13 amino acids. The CDR3 reads CASSQDLSQPQHF. CDR3 coding DNA: TGTGCCAGCAGCCAAGATTTGTCTCAGCCCCAGCATTTT.

This clonotype showed up many times. The J gene is TRBJ1-2, the V gene TRBV5-1, with D perhaps TRBD1 (6 bases). The CDR3 runs 15 residues. The V and J ends lost 3 bases and 2 bases respectively, with 14 bases between them. The germline V gene has CDR1 SGHRS and CDR2 YFSETQ. The CDR3 spells CASSSGGTSNYGYTF. CDR3 coding DNA: TGCGCCAGCAGCTCGGGCGGGACATCCAACTATGGCTACACCTTC. The full variable domain, in which reference TRBV5-1 and TRBJ1-2 provide the parts outside the CDR3, is KAGVTQTPRYLIKTRGQQVTLSCSPISGHRSVSWYQQTPGQGLQFLFEYFSETQRNKGNFPGRFSGRQFSNSRSEMNVSTLELGDSALYLCASSSGGTSNYGYTFGSGTRLTVV.

This clonotype was recorded many times. The chain is built from TRBV5-1 and TRBJ2-3; 9 nucleotides agree with TRBD1. Germline lookup yields CDR1 SGHRS and CDR2 YFSETQ. The CDR3 is 15 residues long. Losses at the gene ends were 4 bases for V and 4 bases for J; bases not matched to a gene: 7. CDR3 loop: CASSLGQGSADTQYF. In DNA, the CDR3 is TGCGCCAGCAGCCTGGGACAGGGAAGCGCAGATACGCAGTATTTT.